This is a list of T cell receptor beta chains from one sample in a study of blood T cell repertoires in COVID-19. Sequencing used immunoSEQ multiplex PCR; TCRdb keeps in-frame clones, though not all of them. The repertoire holds 310,000 or so clones, with about 87% as singletons. The sequencing sample was made of PBMCs or T cells enriched from blood (not recorded which). These receptors all stem from a woman aged 18-30 years who had recovered from COVID-19. CDR3s include the opening cysteine and the closing phenylalanine or tryptophan. The order of the fields is J gene, clone size, V gene, D gene, CDR3 protein, CDR3 DNA. The D gene is left open where the match is weak. Not every row has a clone size; where given, it reads once, few, many or a size class.

J: TRBJ2-7
size: .
V: TRBV4-3
D: TRBD2
CDR3: CASSQVWTSGGAGYEQYF
DNA: TGCGCCAGCAGCCAAGTGTGGACTAGCGGGGGCGCTGGTTACGAGCAGTACTTC

J: TRBJ1-2
size: .
V: TRBV6-5
D: TRBD1
CDR3: CASSPPQGSGYTF
DNA: TGTGCCAGCAGTCCCCCACAGGGGAGCGGCTACACCTTC

J: TRBJ2-2
size: .
V: TRBV29-1
D: TRBD1
CDR3: CSVNSGTGVKAGELFF
DNA: TGCAGCGTCAATTCCGGGACAGGGGTTAAGGCCGGGGAGCTGTTTTTT

J: TRBJ2-1
size: .
V: TRBV19
D: TRBD1
CDR3: CASSPRQGSYNEQFF
DNA: TGTGCCAGTAGCCCAAGACAGGGATCCTACAATGAGCAGTTCTTC

J: TRBJ2-7
size: .
V: TRBV20-1
D: .
CDR3: CSARAYEQYF
DNA: TGCAGTGCTAGAGCTTACGAGCAGTACTTC

J: TRBJ2-7
size: .
V: TRBV5-4
D: .
CDR3: CASSLERRSSYEQYF
DNA: TGTGCCAGCAGCTTGGAACGGCGGAGCTCCTACGAGCAGTACTTC

J: TRBJ1-1
size: .
V: TRBV4-3
D: TRBD1
CDR3: CASSSRQGANTEAFF
DNA: TGCGCCAGCAGCTCCCGACAGGGAGCCAACACTGAAGCTTTCTTT

J: TRBJ2-3
size: .
V: TRBV6-2/TRBV6-3
D: .
CDR3: CASSYLGFWSTDTQYF
DNA: TGTGCCAGCAGTTACCTCGGGTTTTGGAGCACAGATACGCAGTATTTT

J: TRBJ2-1
size: few
V: TRBV5-1
D: .
CDR3: CASSPQGSSYNEQFF
DNA: TGCGCCAGCAGCCCGCAGGGTAGCTCCTACAATGAGCAGTTCTTC

J: TRBJ1-2
size: .
V: TRBV6-5
D: TRBD1
CDR3: CASRDRAWGYTF
DNA: TGTGCCAGCAGGGACAGGGCCTGGGGCTACACCTTC

J: TRBJ2-3
size: .
V: TRBV5-1
D: TRBD1
CDR3: CASSSGTATSTDTQYF
DNA: TGCGCCAGCAGCTCGGGGACAGCGACTTCCACAGATACGCAGTATTTT

J: TRBJ2-7
size: .
V: TRBV5-1
D: .
CDR3: CASSLEGDYRPYEQYF
DNA: TGCGCCAGCAGCTTGGAGGGGGACTACCGACCCTACGAGCAGTACTTC

J: TRBJ2-3
size: .
V: TRBV11-2
D: TRBD2
CDR3: CASSPPGAGADTQYF
DNA: TGTGCCAGCAGCCCCCCTGGGGCGGGAGCAGATACGCAGTATTTT

J: TRBJ2-1
size: .
V: TRBV6-2/TRBV6-3
D: .
CDR3: CASSYLRAGESGNEQFF
DNA: TGTGCCAGCAGTTACCTGCGCGCAGGGGAAAGTGGCAATGAGCAGTTCTTC

J: TRBJ2-2
size: .
V: TRBV9
D: TRBD1
CDR3: CASSSRQGGTGELFF
DNA: TGTGCCAGCAGCTCACGACAGGGGGGCACCGGGGAGCTGTTTTTT

J: TRBJ1-3
size: .
V: TRBV28
D: .
CDR3: CASRAQYDGNTIYF
DNA: TGTGCCAGCAGGGCCCAGTATGATGGAAACACCATATATTTT

J: TRBJ1-6
size: .
V: TRBV9
D: TRBD1
CDR3: CASSVEAGGRRSPLHF
DNA: TGTGCCAGCAGCGTAGAGGCAGGGGGCCGGAGATCACCCCTCCACTTT

J: TRBJ2-6
size: .
V: TRBV27
D: .
CDR3: CASSFRSRGAGGRSGANVLTF
DNA: TGTGCCAGCAGTTTCCGATCTCGGGGGGCAGGGGGCCGCTCTGGGGCCAACGTCCTGACTTTC

J: TRBJ2-1
size: .
V: TRBV2
D: .
CDR3: CASSDSHYNEQFF
DNA: TGTGCCAGCAGTGACTCACATTACAATGAGCAGTTCTTC

J: TRBJ1-2
size: .
V: TRBV18
D: TRBD1
CDR3: CASSPTTEQGSYGANYGYTF
DNA: TGTGCCAGCTCACCCACCACGGAACAGGGGAGCTACGGAGCTAACTATGGCTACACCTTC

J: TRBJ2-1
size: few
V: TRBV11-3
D: .
CDR3: CASSFRAGTGNEQFF
DNA: TGTGCCAGCAGCTTTCGGGCGGGAACGGGCAATGAGCAGTTCTTC

J: TRBJ1-2
size: once
V: TRBV5-5
D: .
CDR3: CASSLAGLGANYGYTF
DNA: TGTGCCAGCAGCTTGGCGGGGTTAGGAGCTAACTATGGCTACACCTTC

J: TRBJ1-6
size: .
V: TRBV7-8
D: .
CDR3: CASSLGVLSSYNSPLHF
DNA: TGTGCCAGCAGCCTCGGGGTTTTGAGCTCCTATAATTCACCCCTCCACTTT

J: TRBJ2-7
size: .
V: TRBV7-9
D: TRBD2
CDR3: CASSLSASGDYEQYF
DNA: TGTGCCAGCAGCTTATCGGCTAGCGGTGACTACGAGCAGTACTTC

J: TRBJ2-1
size: .
V: TRBV5-6
D: .
CDR3: CASSFDRLNEQFF
DNA: TGTGCCAGCAGCTTTGACAGACTCAATGAGCAGTTCTTC

J: TRBJ2-6
size: many
V: TRBV4-2
D: .
CDR3: CASSTPGLDYSGANVLTF
DNA: TGTGCCAGCAGCACACCGGGACTGGACTACTCTGGGGCCAACGTCCTGACTTTC

J: TRBJ2-5
size: .
V: TRBV18
D: TRBD1
CDR3: CASSPGQQETQYF
DNA: TGTGCCAGCTCACCGGGACAGCAAGAGACCCAGTACTTC

J: TRBJ1-4
size: .
V: TRBV5-4
D: .
CDR3: CASSLGGSREKLFF
DNA: TGTGCCAGCAGCTTGGGGGGCTCTCGGGAAAAACTGTTTTTT

J: TRBJ2-7
size: .
V: TRBV19
D: TRBD1
CDR3: CASSRRQGAYEQYF
DNA: TGTGCCAGTAGTAGGAGACAGGGGGCGTACGAGCAGTACTTC

J: TRBJ1-4
size: .
V: TRBV5-1
D: TRBD1
CDR3: CASSQGTGNEKLFF
DNA: TGCGCCAGCAGCCAAGGGACAGGGAATGAAAAACTGTTTTTT

J: TRBJ2-1
size: .
V: TRBV7-3
D: .
CDR3: CASSPAGYGNEQFF
DNA: TGTGCCAGCAGCCCCGCCGGGTATGGCAATGAGCAGTTCTTC

J: TRBJ1-4
size: .
V: TRBV19
D: .
CDR3: CASSKMPPRATNEKLFF
DNA: TGTGCCAGTAGTAAAATGCCCCCCAGGGCAACTAATGAAAAACTGTTTTTT

J: TRBJ1-6
size: .
V: TRBV7-8
D: .
CDR3: CASSLGGSNSPLHF
DNA: TGTGCCAGCAGCTTGGGGGGAAGCAATTCACCCCTCCACTTT

J: TRBJ2-7
size: .
V: TRBV4-1
D: .
CDR3: CASSQDAPGEQYF
DNA: TGCGCCAGCAGCCAAGATGCCCCCGGCGAGCAGTACTTC

J: TRBJ2-5
size: .
V: TRBV14
D: TRBD2
CDR3: CASSRLAGVGQETQYF
DNA: TGTGCCAGCAGCCGCCTAGCGGGAGTCGGACAAGAGACCCAGTACTTC

J: TRBJ1-3
size: .
V: TRBV5-4
D: TRBD1
CDR3: CASSFGTDSGNTIYF
DNA: TGTGCCAGCAGCTTCGGGACAGACTCTGGAAACACCATATATTTT

J: TRBJ1-4
size: .
V: TRBV28
D: .
CDR3: CASSLMLATNEKLFF
DNA: TGTGCCAGCAGTTTGATGCTAGCAACTAATGAAAAACTGTTTTTT

J: TRBJ1-2
size: .
V: TRBV11-2
D: .
CDR3: CASSPAGTLYGYTF
DNA: TGTGCCAGCAGCCCCGCCGGTACCCTCTATGGCTACACCTTC

J: TRBJ1-4
size: .
V: TRBV30
D: TRBD1
CDR3: CAWSGDRGVEKLFF
DNA: TGTGCCTGGAGTGGGGACAGGGGAGTTGAAAAACTGTTTTTT

J: TRBJ1-2
size: .
V: TRBV28
D: .
CDR3: CASSILGGAYGYTF
DNA: TGTGCCAGCAGTATTCTTGGGGGGGCCTATGGCTACACCTTC

J: TRBJ2-3
size: .
V: TRBV5-6
D: .
CDR3: CASSLTAGTDTQYF
DNA: TGTGCCAGCAGCTTGACCGCGGGTACAGATACGCAGTATTTT

J: TRBJ2-2
size: .
V: TRBV7-2
D: TRBD2
CDR3: CASSVRNGLAASGELFF
DNA: TGTGCCAGCAGTGTTAGAAACGGACTAGCGGCATCTGGGGAGCTGTTTTTT

J: TRBJ1-6
size: .
V: TRBV28
D: .
CDR3: CASSFGDNSYNSPLHF
DNA: TGTGCCAGCAGTTTTGGGGACAACTCCTATAATTCACCCCTCCACTTT

J: TRBJ1-3
size: .
V: TRBV3-1/TRBV3-2
D: TRBD1
CDR3: CASSQLKFRDRGNTIYF
DNA: TGTGCCAGCAGCCAATTAAAGTTCAGGGACAGGGGAAACACCATATATTTT

J: TRBJ1-2
size: .
V: TRBV27
D: TRBD1
CDR3: CASSLTGTGIYGYTF
DNA: TGTGCCAGCAGTTTAACAGGGACAGGTATCTATGGCTACACCTTC

J: TRBJ1-2
size: .
V: TRBV27
D: TRBD1
CDR3: CASSLNGYGQGKDYGYTF
DNA: TGTGCCAGCAGTTTAAATGGGTACGGACAGGGGAAGGACTATGGCTACACCTTC

J: TRBJ2-3
size: .
V: TRBV4-3
D: TRBD1
CDR3: CASSQDWAGGIGDTQYF
DNA: TGCGCCAGCAGCCAAGATTGGGCAGGGGGCATAGGAGATACGCAGTATTTT